What follows are 2 T cell receptor beta chains derived from one specimen sequenced in a study of technical replicates of blood from several donors. Sequenced by immunoSEQ multiplex PCR; TCRdb stores in-frame clones only, minus some. The sample lists under 85,000 clones; roughly 93% were seen once. Sequencing was performed on T cells isolated from PBMCs. Receptors originate from a human donor in good health.

This clone was observed once. The chain carries TRBV7-2 and TRBJ1-1; 7 bases map to TRBD1. Germline trimming cut 1 base from V and 1 base from J; bases unmatched to any gene: 3. Germline assignment: CDR1 SGHTA and CDR2 FQGNSA. CDR3 length: 15 amino acids. This chain's CDR3 is CASSLGQGWNTEAFF. The CDR3 bases are TGTGCCAGCAGCTTAGGACAGGGATGGAACACTGAAGCTTTCTTT.

J is TRBJ2-1 and V is TRBV28; 8 bases fit TRBD1. There are 15 residues in the CDR3. V shed 5 bases and J 6 bases; nucleotides not matched to a gene: 9. CDR1 and CDR2 (germline): MDHEN, SYDVKM. Here the CDR3 reads CASSPRTGSSNEQFF. The CDR3 nucleotides are TGTGCCAGCAGTCCTCGGACAGGGTCTTCCAATGAGCAGTTCTTC.